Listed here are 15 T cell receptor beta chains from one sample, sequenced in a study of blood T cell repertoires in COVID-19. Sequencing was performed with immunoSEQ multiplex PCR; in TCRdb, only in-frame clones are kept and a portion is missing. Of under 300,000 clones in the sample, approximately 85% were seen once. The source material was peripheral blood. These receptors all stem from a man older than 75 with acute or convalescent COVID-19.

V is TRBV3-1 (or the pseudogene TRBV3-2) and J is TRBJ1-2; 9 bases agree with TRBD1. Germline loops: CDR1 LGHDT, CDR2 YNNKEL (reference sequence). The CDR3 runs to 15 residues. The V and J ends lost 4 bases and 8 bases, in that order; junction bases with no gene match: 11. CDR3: CASSPNRGQGPGYTF. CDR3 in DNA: TGTGCCAGCAGCCCCAATAGAGGACAGGGGCCCGGCTACACCTTC.

The CDR3 DNA is TGTGCCAGCAGCTTAAGGGGTCCACGGAATTCACCCCTCCACTTT. As protein: CASSLRGPRNSPLHF. The V and J genes are TRBV7-2 and TRBJ1-6; perhaps TRBD1 as D (5 bases). In germline, CDR1 is SGHTA, CDR2 FQGNSA. The CDR3 length is 15 residues. V lost 2 bases to trimming and J lost 7 bases, with 12 bases between them.

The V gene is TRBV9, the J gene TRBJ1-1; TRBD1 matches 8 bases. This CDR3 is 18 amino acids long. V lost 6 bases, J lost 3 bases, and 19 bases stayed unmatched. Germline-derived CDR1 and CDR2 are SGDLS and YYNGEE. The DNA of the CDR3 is TGTGCCAGCACTTCAGACAGGACAGGGAATCAAAGAGACACTGAAGCTTTCTTT. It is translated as CASTSDRTGNQRDTEAFF.

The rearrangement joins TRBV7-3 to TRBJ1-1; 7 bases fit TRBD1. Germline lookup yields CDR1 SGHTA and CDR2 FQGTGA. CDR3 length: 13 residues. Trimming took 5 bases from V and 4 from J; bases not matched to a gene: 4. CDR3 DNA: TGTGCCAGCAGCCGAGACAGGGTCACTGAAGCTTTCTTT. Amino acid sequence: CASSRDRVTEAFF.

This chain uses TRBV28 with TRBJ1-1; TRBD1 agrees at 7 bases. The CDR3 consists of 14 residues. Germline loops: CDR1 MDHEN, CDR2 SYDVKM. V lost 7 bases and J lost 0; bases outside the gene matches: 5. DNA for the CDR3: TGTGCCAGCATAAAGGGACAGATGAACACTGAAGCTTTCTTT. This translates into CASIKGQMNTEAFF.

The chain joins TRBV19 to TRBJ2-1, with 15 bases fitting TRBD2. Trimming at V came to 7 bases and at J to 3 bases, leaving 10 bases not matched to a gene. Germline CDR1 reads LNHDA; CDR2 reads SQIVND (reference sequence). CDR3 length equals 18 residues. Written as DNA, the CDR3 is TGTGCCAGTAAGGAAGGACTAGCGGGAGGGCAAGGCTACAATGAGCAGTTCTTC. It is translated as CASKEGLAGGQGYNEQFF.

The CDR3 region has the DNA TGCGCCAGCGGGCCCCTAGCGGGAGGGCTAGGAGGGGACAATGAGCAGTTCTTC. The encoded protein is CASGPLAGGLGGDNEQFF. The chain has TRBV10-1 and TRBJ2-1, with TRBD2 matching 12 bases. Trimming removed 8 bases from V and 5 bases from J; junction bases left unmatched: 16. The germline V gene has CDR1 WNHNN and CDR2 SYGVQD (reference sequence). This CDR3 is 18 amino acids long.

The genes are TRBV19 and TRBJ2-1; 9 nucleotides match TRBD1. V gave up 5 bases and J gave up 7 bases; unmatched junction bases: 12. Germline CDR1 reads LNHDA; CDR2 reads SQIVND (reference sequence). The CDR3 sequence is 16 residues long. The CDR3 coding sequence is TGTGCCAGTAGTTTCGGGGACAGGGCTCTATCTAATGAGCAGTTCTTC. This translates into CASSFGDRALSNEQFF.

The CDR3 bases are TGTGCCAGCAGCTTACTATCCGGGGAGCTGTTTTTT. Translating it yields CASSLLSGELFF. J is TRBJ2-2 and V is TRBV7-8; D gene unclear. The CDR3 length is 12 residues. Germline CDR1 SGHVS, CDR2 FQNEAQ. Trimming removed 2 bases at V and 6 bases at J, with 4 bases between. The whole variable domain, filled in from reference TRBV7-8 and TRBJ2-2, reads GAGVSQSPRYKVAKRGQDVALRCDPISGHVSLFWYQQALGQGPEFLTYFQNEAQLDKSGLPSDRFFAERPEGSVSTLKIQRTQQEDSAVYLCASSLLSGELFFGEGSRLTVL.

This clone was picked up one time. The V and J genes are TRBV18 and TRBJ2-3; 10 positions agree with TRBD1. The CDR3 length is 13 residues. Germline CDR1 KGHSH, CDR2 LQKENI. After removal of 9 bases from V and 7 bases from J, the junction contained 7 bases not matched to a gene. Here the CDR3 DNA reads TGTGCCAGTGACGGACAGGGGGGGAATACGCAGTATTTT. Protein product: CASDGQGGNTQYF.

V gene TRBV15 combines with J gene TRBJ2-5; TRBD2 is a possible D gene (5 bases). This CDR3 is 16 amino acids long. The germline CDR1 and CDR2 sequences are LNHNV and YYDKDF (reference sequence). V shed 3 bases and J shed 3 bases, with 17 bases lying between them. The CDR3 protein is CATSREAGLGEETQYF. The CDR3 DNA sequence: TGTGCCACCAGCAGGGAGGCGGGCCTCGGGGAAGAGACCCAGTACTTC.

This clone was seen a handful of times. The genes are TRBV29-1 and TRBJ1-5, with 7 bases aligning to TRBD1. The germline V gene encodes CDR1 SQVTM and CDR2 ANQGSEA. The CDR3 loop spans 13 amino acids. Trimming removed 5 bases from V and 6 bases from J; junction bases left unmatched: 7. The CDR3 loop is CSVQGVAGQPQHF. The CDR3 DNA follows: TGCAGCGTTCAGGGGGTTGCGGGTCAGCCCCAGCATTTT.

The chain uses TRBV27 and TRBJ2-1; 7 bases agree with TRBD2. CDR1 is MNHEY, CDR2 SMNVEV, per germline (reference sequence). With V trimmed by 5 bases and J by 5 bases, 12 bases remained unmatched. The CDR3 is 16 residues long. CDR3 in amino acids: CASSPNPGLTNNEQFF. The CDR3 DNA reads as TGTGCCAGCAGTCCAAATCCGGGACTAACTAACAATGAGCAGTTCTTC.

CDR3 amino acids: CASSQGGGGRTDTQYF. CDR3 coding DNA: TGTGCCAGCAGCCAAGGAGGCGGGGGACGCACAGATACGCAGTATTTT. The chain employs TRBV3-1 (or the pseudogene TRBV3-2) and TRBJ2-3; 7 bases match TRBD2. V lost 1 base and J lost 1; bases outside the gene matches: 5. The CDR3 covers 16 residues. Germline CDR1 LGHDT, CDR2 YNNKEL (reference sequence).

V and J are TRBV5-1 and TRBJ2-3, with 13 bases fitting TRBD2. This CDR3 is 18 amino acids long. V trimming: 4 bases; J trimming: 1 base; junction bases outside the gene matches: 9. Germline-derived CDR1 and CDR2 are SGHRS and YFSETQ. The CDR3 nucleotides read TGCGCCAGCAGCCCTACCCTCACTAGCGGGGGGGGCACAGATACGCAGTATTTT. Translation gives CASSPTLTSGGGTDTQYF.